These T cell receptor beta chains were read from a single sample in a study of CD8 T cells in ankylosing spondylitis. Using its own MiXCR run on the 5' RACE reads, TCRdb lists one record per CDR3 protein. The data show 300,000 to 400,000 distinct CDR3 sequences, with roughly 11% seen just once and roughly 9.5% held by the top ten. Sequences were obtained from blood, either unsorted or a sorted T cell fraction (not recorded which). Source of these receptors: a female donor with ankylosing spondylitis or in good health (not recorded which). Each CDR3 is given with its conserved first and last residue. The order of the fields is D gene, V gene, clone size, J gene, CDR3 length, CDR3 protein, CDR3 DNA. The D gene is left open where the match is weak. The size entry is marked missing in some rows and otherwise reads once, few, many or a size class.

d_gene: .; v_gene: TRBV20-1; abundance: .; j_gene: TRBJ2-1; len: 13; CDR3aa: CSARKGPGNEQFF; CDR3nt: TGCAGTGCTAGAAAGGGGCCAGGGAATGAGCAGTTCTTC
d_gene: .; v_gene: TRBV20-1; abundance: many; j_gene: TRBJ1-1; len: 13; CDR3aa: CSARANLNTEAFF; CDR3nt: TGCAGTGCTCGGGCGAATTTGAACACTGAAGCTTTCTTT
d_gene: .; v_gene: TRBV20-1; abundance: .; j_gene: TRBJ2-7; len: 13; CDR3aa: CSASRSGSHEQYF; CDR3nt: TGCAGTGCTAGTAGGTCAGGCAGCCACGAGCAGTACTTC
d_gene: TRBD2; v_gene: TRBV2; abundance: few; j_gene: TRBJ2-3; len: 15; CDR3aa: CASRGGAGARDTQYF; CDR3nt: TGTGCCAGCAGGGGAGGGGCCGGGGCACGAGATACGCAGTATTTT
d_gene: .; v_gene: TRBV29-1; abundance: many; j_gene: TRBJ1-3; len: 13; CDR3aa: CSVAAARGNTIYF; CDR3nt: TGCAGCGTTGCGGCAGCCCGCGGAAACACCATATATTTT
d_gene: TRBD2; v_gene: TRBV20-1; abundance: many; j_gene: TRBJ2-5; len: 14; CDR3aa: CSARASGIQETQYF; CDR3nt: TGCAGTGCTAGGGCTAGCGGGATACAAGAGACCCAGTACTTC
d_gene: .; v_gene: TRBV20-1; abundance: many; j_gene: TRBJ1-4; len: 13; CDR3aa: CSADRNQREKLFF; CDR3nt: TGCAGTGCCGATAGGAACCAGCGAGAAAAACTGTTTTTT
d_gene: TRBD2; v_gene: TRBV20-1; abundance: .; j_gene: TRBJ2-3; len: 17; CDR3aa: CSASPLAGAAKGDTQYF; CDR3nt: TGCAGTGCGAGCCCTCTAGCGGGGGCCGCTAAAGGAGATACGCAGTATTTT
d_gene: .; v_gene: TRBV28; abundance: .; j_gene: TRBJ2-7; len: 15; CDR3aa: CASSLEIGNSYEQYF; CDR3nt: TGTGCCAGCAGTTTAGAGATCGGAAACTCCTACGAGCAGTACTTC
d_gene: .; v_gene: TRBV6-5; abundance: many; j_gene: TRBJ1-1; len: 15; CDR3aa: CASSYSRVTNTEAFF; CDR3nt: TGTGCCAGCAGTTACTCGAGGGTTACGAACACTGAAGCTTTCTTT
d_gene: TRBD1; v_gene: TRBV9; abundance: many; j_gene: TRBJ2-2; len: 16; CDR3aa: CASSAGGQGWDGELFF; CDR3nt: TGTGCCAGCAGCGCCGGGGGACAGGGATGGGACGGGGAGCTGTTTTTT
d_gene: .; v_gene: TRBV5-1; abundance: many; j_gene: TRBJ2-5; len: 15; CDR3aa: CASKLDPGTQETQYF; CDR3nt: TGCGCCAGCAAACTCGACCCCGGGACCCAAGAGACCCAGTACTTC
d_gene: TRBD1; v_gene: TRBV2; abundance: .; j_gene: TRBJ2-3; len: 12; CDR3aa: CASRDRTDTQYF; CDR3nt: TGTGCCAGCAGGGACAGGACAGATACGCAGTATTTT
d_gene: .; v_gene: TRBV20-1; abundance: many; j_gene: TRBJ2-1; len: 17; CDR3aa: CSARPPPEGVGYNEQFF; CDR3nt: TGCAGTGCTCGACCCCCTCCCGAGGGGGTTGGCTACAATGAGCAGTTCTTC
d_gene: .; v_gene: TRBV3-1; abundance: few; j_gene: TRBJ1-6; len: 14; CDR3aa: CASSLGTKDSPLHF; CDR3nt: TGTGCCAGCAGCCTCGGGACCAAAGATTCACCCCTCCACTTT
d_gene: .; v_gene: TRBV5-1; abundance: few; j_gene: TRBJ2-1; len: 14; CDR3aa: CASSLQGPGNEQFF; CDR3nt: TGCGCCAGCAGCTTGCAGGGGCCAGGCAATGAGCAGTTCTTC
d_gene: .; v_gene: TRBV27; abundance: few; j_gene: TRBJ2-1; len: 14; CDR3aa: CASSPFYSYNEQFF; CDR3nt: TGTGCCAGCAGTCCCTTTTACTCCTACAATGAGCAGTTCTTC
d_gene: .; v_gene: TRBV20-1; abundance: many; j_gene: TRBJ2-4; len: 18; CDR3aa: CSAPWARGEGLAKNIQYF; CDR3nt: TGCAGTGCCCCGTGGGCACGGGGAGAGGGTCTGGCCAAAAACATTCAGTACTTC
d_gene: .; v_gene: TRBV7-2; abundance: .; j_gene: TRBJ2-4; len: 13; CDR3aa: CASSLDGKNIQYF; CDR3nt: TGTGCCAGCAGCTTGGACGGGAAAAACATTCAGTACTTC
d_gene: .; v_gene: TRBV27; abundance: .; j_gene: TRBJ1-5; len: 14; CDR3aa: CASSFEVSNQPQHF; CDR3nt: TGTGCCAGCAGTTTTGAGGTTTCCAATCAGCCCCAGCATTTT
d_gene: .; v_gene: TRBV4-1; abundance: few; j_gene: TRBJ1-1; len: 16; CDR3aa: CASSQDFLGGAAEAFF; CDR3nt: TGCGCCAGCAGCCAAGATTTCTTAGGGGGGGCTGCTGAAGCTTTCTTT
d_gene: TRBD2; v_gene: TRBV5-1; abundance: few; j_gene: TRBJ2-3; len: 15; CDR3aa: CASSLDAGGTDTQYF; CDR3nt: TGCGCCAGCAGCTTGGACGCGGGGGGCACAGATACGCAGTATTTT
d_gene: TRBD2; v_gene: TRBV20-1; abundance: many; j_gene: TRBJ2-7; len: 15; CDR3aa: CSASFTGLGLYEQYF; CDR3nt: TGCAGTGCTAGCTTTACCGGACTAGGACTCTACGAGCAGTACTTC
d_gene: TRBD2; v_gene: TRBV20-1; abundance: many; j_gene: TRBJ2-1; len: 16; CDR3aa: CSARELAGSTYNEQFF; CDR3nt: TGCAGTGCTAGAGAATTAGCGGGTTCGACCTACAATGAGCAGTTCTTC
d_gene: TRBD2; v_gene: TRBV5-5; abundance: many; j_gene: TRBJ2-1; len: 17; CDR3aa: CASSPRGTSGIYNEQFF; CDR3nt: TGTGCCAGCAGCCCGAGGGGGACTAGCGGGATATACAATGAGCAGTTCTTC
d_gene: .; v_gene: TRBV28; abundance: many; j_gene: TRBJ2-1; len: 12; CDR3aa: CATTRDYNEQFF; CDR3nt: TGTGCCACCACAAGGGACTACAATGAGCAGTTCTTC
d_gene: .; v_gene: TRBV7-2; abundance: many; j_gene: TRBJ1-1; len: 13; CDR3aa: CASSLVYGREAFF; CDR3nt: TGTGCCAGCAGCTTAGTATACGGCAGGGAAGCTTTCTTT
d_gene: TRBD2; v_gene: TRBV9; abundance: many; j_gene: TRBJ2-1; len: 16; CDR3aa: CASSVEASGGANEQFF; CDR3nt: TGTGCCAGCAGCGTAGAAGCTAGCGGGGGGGCGAATGAGCAGTTCTTC
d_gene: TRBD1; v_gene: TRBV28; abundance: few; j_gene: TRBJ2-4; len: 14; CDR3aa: CASTAQGAKNIQYF; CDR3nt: TGTGCCAGCACCGCACAGGGGGCTAAAAACATTCAGTACTTC
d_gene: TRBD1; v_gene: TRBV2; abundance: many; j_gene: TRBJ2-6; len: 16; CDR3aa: CASSGQGLSGANVLTF; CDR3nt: TGTGCCAGCAGTGGACAGGGGCTCTCTGGGGCCAACGTCCTGACTTTC
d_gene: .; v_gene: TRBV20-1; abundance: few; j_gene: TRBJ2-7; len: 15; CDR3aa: CSARDSAGSSYEQYF; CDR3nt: TGCAGTGCTAGAGATTCGGCGGGCAGCTCCTACGAGCAGTACTTC
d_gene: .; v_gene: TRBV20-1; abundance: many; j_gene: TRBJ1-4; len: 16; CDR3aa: CSARGFLGMMGEKLFF; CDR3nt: TGCAGTGCTAGGGGATTTCTTGGAATGATGGGTGAAAAACTGTTTTTT
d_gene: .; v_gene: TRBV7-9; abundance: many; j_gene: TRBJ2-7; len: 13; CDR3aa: CASSYPPGQNQYF; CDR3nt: TGTGCCAGCAGCTATCCCCCCGGACAGAATCAGTACTTC
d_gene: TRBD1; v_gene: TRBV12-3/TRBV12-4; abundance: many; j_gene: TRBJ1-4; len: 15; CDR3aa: CASSPGQGPNEKLFF; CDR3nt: TGTGCCAGCAGTCCCGGACAGGGGCCGAATGAAAAACTGTTTTTT
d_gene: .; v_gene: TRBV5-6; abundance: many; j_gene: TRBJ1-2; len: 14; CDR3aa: CASSSSAASYGYTF; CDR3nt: TGTGCCAGCAGCTCCTCAGCGGCTTCCTATGGCTACACCTTC
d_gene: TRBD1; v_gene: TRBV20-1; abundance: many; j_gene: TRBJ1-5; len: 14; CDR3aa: CSASRQGAVQPQHF; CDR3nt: TGCAGTGCTAGCAGACAGGGGGCTGTGCAGCCCCAGCATTTT